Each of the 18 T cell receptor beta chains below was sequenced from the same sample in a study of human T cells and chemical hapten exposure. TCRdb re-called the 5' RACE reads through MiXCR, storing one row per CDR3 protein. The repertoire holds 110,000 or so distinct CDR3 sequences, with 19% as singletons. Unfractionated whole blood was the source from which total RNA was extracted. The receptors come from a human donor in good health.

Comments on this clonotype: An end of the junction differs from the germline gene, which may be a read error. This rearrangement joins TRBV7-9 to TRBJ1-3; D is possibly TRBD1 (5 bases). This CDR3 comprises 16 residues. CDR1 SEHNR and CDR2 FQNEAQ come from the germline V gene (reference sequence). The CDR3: CASSLGGPPSGNTIYF. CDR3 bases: TGTGCCAGCAGCTTAGGGGGACCCCCCTCTGGGAACACCATATATTTT.

Written as DNA, the CDR3 is TGTGCCAGCAACCCACTCAGGGGACAGGGGTACTACGAGCAGTACTTC. Translation: CASNPLRGQGYYEQYF. This chain connects TRBV11-2 to TRBJ2-7; TRBD1 aligns across 10 bases. The CDR3 covers 16 residues. J lost 3 bases, V lost 7 bases, and 12 bases had no gene match. Germline V CDR1 and CDR2: SGHAT, FQNNGV.

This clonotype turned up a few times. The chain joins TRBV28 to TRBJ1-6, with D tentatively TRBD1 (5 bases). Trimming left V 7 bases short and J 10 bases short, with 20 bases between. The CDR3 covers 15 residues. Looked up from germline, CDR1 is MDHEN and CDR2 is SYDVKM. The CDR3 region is CASTRRDLGGSPLHF. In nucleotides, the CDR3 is TGTGCCAGCACCAGGCGGGACCTGGGCGGGTCACCCCTCCACTTT.

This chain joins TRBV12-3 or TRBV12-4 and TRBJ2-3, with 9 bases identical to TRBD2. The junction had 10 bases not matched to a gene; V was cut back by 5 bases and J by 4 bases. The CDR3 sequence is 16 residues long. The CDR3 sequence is CASSRHQGLAPDTQYF. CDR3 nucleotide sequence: TGTGCCAGCAGTCGCCATCAAGGACTAGCGCCAGATACGCAGTATTTT.

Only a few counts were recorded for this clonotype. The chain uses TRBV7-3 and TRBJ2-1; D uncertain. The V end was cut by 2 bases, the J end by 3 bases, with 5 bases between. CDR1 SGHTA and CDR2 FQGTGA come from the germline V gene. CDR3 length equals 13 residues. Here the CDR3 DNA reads TGTGCCAGCAGCTTAGGGATCTACAATGAGCAGTTCTTC. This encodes CASSLGIYNEQFF.

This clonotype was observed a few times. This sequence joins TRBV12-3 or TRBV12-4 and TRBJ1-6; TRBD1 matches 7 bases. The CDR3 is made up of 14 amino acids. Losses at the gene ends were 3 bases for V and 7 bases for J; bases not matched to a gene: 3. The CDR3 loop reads CASSLTGSNSPLHF. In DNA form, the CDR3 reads TGTGCCAGCAGTTTGACAGGGAGCAATTCACCCCTCCACTTT.

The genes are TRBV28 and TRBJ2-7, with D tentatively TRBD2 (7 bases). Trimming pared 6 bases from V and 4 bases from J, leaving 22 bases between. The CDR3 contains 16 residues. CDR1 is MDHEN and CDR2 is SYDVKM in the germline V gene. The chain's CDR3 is CASSRKGGFGIYEQYF. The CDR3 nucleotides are TGTGCCAGCAGCCGGAAGGGGGGGTTCGGGATATACGAGCAGTACTTC.

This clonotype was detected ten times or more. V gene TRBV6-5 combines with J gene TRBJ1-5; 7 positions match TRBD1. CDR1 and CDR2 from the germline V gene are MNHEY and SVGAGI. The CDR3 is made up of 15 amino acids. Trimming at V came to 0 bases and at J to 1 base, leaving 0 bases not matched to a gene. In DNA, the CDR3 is TGTGCCAGCAGTTACTCAGGGGGCAGCAATCAGCCCCAGCATTTT. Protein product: CASSYSGGSNQPQHF.

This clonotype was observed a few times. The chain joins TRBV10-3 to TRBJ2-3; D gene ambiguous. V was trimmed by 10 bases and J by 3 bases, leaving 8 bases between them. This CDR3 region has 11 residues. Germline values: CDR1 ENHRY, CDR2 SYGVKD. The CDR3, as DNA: TGTGCCACCCGGCGGACAGATACGCAGTATTTT. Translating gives CATRRTDTQYF.

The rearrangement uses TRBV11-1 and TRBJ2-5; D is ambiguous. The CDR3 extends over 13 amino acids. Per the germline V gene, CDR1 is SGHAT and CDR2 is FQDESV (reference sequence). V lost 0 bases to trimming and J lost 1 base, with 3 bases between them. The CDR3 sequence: CASSLAIQETQYF. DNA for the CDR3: TGTGCCAGCAGCTTAGCTATCCAAGAGACCCAGTACTTC.

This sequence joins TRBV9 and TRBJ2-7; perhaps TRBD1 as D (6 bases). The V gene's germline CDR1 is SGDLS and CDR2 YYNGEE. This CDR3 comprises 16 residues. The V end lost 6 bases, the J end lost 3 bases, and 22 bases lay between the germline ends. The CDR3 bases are TGTGCCAGCACCCCAGGACCTACAGGGACCGGCTACGAGCAGTACTTC. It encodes CASTPGPTGTGYEQYF.

The CDR3 is CASSLELAGPTDTQYF. DNA of the CDR3: TGTGCCAGCAGCTTGGAACTAGCGGGCCCCACAGATACGCAGTATTTT. The chain has TRBV5-4 and TRBJ2-3; TRBD2 matches at 9 bases. CDR3 size: 16 residues. With 0 bases clipped from V and 2 bases from J, the junction kept 4 bases outside the gene matches. Germline V lookup: CDR1 SGHNT, CDR2 YYREEE (reference sequence).

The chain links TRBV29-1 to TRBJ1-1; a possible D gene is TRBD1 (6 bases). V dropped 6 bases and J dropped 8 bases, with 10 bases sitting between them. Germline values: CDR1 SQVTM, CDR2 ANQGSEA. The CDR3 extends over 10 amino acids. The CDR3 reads CSVGTGEAFF. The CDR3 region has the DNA TGCAGCGTGGGTACAGGGGAAGCTTTCTTT.

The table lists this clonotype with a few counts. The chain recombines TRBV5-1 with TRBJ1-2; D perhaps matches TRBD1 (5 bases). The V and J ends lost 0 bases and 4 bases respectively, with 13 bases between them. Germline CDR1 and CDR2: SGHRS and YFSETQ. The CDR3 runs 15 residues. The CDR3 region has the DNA TGCGCCAGCAGCTTGGAACTGGAGACAGTCTATGGCTACACCTTC. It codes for CASSLELETVYGYTF. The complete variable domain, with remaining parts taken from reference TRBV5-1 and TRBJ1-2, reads KAGVTQTPRYLIKTRGQQVTLSCSPISGHRSVSWYQQTPGQGLQFLFEYFSETQRNKGNFPGRFSGRQFSNSRSEMNVSTLELGDSALYLCASSLELETVYGYTFGSGTRLTVV.

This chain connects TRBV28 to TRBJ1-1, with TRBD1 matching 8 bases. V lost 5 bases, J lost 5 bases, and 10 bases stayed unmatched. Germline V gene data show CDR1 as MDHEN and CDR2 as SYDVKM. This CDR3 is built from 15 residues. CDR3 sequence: CASSTIQGALTEAFF. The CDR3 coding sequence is TGTGCCAGCAGTACTATTCAGGGGGCGTTGACTGAAGCTTTCTTT.

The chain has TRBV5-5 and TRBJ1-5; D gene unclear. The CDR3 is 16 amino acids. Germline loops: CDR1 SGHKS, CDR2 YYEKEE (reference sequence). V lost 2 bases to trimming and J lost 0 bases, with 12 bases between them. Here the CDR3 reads CASSFGRPNSNQPQHF. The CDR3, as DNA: TGTGCCAGCAGCTTCGGCAGGCCCAATAGCAATCAGCCCCAGCATTTT.

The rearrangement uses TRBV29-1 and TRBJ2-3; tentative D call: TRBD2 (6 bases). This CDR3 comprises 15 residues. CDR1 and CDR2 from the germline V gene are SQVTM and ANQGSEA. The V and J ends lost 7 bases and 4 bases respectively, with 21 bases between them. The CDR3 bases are TGCAGCGGACTTACAGGCGGAGGGTGGGCAGATACGCAGTATTTT. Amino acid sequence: CSGLTGGGWADTQYF.

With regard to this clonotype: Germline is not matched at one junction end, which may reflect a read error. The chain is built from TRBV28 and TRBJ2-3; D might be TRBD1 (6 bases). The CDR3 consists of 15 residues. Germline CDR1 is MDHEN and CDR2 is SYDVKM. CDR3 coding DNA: TGTGCCAGCCGTTTCGCGGACAGCCGCACAGATACGCAGTATTTT. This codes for CASRFADSRTDTQYF.